Detailed here is one T cell receptor beta chain. Original processing methods: Estimation of nucleated cell counts relied on the amplification of reference gene primers. Libraries were prepared by immunoSEQ multiplex PCR; TCRdb keeps only in-frame clonotypes and omits some of them. V, J and clone size reflect that table, while D and trimming were determined from the DNA. The table has more than 200,000 clones, approximately 80% seen once. Germline CDR1 reads SGHNT; CDR2 reads YENEEA. This CDR3 comprises 15 residues. V lost 5 bases, J lost 0 bases, and 5 bases stayed unmatched. This sample was taken from a study of blood T cell repertoires in COVID-19. Study context: Samples came from the United States, Italy and Spain, spanning acute and convalescent COVID-19. PBMCs, B-cell-depleted T cells, or T cells provided the cDNA or gDNA that made up the material.

The rearrangement links TRBV11-3 to TRBJ2-3, with 7 bases identical to TRBD1. This sequence originates from a man between 35 and 55 years old with acute or convalescent COVID-19. The sequenced sample was peripheral blood. In DNA form, the CDR3 reads TGTGCCAGCAGCCGACAGGGTTTTAGCACAGATACGCAGTATTTT. It yields the protein CASSRQGFSTDTQYF.